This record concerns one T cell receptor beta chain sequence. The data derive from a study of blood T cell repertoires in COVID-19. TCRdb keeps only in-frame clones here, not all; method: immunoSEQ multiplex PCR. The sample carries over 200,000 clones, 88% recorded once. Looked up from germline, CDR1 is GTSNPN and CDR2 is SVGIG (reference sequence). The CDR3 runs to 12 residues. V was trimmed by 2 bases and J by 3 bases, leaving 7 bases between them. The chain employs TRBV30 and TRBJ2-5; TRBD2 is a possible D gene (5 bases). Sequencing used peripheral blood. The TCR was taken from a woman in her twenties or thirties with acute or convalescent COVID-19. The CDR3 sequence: CAWSTGKETQYF. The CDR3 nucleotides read TGTGCCTGGAGTACGGGGAAAGAGACCCAGTACTTC.